This T cell receptor beta chain was sequenced in a study of T cell repertoires in cytomegalovirus infection. Study summary: Evidence of both CMV infection and a matching HLA type came from public TCR beta signatures. General study findings and limits: Frequencies of public TCR beta families were cumulated, and this identified carriers of CMV plus the relevant HLA.

V dropped 9 bases and J dropped 5 bases, with 19 bases sitting between them. The CDR3 spans 14 residues. CDR1 and CDR2 (germline): SNHLY, FYNNEI. This clonotype was found a few times. Its antigen is as yet unknown. TCRdb reprocessed the reads with MiXCR, giving one entry per CDR3 protein. Altogether under 600,000 distinct CDR3 sequences are present, 15% to 20% being singletons, with the ten largest covering roughly a quarter. The sequence derives from a human donor in good health (CMV status not recorded). Some clones in this sample may be carry-over from other donors' samples. Specimen: CD8+ T cells from PBMCs. The chain recombines TRBV2 with TRBJ1-2, with a tentative D call TRBD1 (6 bases). CDR3 residues: CARGQRPSLYGYTF. CDR3 DNA: TGTGCCAGAGGACAGCGCCCTTCCCTTTATGGCTACACCTTC.